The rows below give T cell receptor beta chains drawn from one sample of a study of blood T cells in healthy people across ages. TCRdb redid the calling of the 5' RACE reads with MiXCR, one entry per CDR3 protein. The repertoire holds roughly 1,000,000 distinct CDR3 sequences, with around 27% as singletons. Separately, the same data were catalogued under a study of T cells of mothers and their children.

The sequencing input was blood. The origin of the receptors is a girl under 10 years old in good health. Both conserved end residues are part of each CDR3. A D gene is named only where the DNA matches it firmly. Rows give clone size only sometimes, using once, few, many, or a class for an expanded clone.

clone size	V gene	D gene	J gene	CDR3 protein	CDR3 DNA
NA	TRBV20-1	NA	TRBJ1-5	CSARREGIGQPQHF	TGCAGTGCTAGACGAGAGGGTATCGGGCAGCCCCAGCATTTT
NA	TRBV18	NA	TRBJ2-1	CASSTTGFEQFF	TGTGCCAGCTCAACAACAGGGTTTGAGCAGTTCTTC
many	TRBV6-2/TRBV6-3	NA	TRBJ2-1	CASSYWESEQFF	TGTGCCAGCAGTTATTGGGAGAGTGAGCAGTTCTTC
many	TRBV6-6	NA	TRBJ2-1	CASSEGGDEQFF	TGTGCCAGCAGTGAGGGGGGCGATGAGCAGTTCTTC
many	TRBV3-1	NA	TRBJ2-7	CASSRQVGYEQYF	TGTGCCAGCAGCCGACAGGTCGGCTACGAGCAGTACTTC
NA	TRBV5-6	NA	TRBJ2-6	CASSVASSGANVLTF	TGTGCCAGCAGTGTGGCGTCCTCTGGGGCCAACGTCCTGACTTTC
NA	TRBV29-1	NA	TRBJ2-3	CSVVKAGAPHTQYF	TGCAGCGTTGTTAAGGCAGGGGCACCACATACGCAGTATTTT
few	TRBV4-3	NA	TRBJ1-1	CASSQETELNTEAFF	TGCGCCAGCAGCCAAGAGACAGAGCTGAACACTGAAGCTTTCTTT
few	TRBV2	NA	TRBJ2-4	CASSVLLGTLAKNIQYF	TGTGCCAGCAGTGTCCTCCTAGGGACACTAGCCAAAAACATTCAGTACTTC
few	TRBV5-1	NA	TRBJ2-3	CASSPLEGDTQYF	TGCGCCAGCAGCCCCCTGGAGGGGGATACGCAGTATTTT
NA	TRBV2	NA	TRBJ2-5	CASSDHRSNQETQYF	TGTGCCAGCAGTGATCACAGAAGTAACCAAGAGACCCAGTACTTC
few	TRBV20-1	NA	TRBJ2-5	CSASRLSQETQYF	TGCAGTGCCAGTAGACTTTCCCAAGAGACCCAGTACTTC
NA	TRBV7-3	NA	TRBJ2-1	CASSLGPAAEQFF	TGTGCCAGCAGCTTGGGTCCTGCGGCCGAGCAGTTCTTC
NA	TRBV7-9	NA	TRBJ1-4	CASSSLEEKLFF	TGTGCCAGCAGCTCTCTGGAAGAAAAACTGTTTTTT
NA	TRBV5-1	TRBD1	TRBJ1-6	CASSLDLIGTGIPLHF	TGCGCCAGCAGCTTGGACCTTATCGGGACAGGGATACCCCTCCACTTT
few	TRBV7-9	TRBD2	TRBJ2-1	CASSFGTSGTNEQFF	TGTGCCAGCAGCTTTGGGACTAGCGGAACTAATGAGCAGTTCTTC
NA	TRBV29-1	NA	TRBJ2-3	CSVVPIPRTSTDTQYF	TGCAGCGTTGTCCCGATACCCCGTACCTCCACAGATACGCAGTATTTT
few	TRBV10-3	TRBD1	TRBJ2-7	CATRQGDEQYF	TGTGCCACACGACAGGGTGACGAGCAGTACTTC
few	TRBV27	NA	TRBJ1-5	CASSLSMRAAVMYSNQPQHF	TGTGCCAGCAGTTTATCCATGAGAGCGGCCGTCATGTATAGCAATCAGCCCCAGCATTTT
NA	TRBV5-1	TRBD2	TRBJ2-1	CASSIRGRAIEQFF	TGCGCCAGCAGCATTCGCGGGAGGGCCATTGAGCAGTTCTTC
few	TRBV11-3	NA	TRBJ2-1	CASSFLGASYNEQFF	TGTGCCAGCAGCTTCCTGGGCGCCAGTTACAATGAGCAGTTCTTC
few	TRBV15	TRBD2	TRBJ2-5	CATSRIAGGLQETQYF	TGTGCCACCAGCCGCATAGCGGGAGGACTCCAAGAGACCCAGTACTTC
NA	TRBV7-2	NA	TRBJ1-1	CASSLRPGTEAFF	TGTGCCAGCAGCTTAAGGCCAGGCACTGAAGCTTTCTTT
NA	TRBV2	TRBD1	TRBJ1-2	CASSERFLTGMYGYTF	TGTGCCAGCAGTGAACGGTTTTTGACAGGGATGTATGGCTACACCTTC
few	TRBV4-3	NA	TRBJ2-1	CASSQGRDFEQFF	TGCGCCAGCAGCCAAGGCCGGGACTTTGAGCAGTTCTTC
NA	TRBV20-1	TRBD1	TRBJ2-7	CSADSSDRGHEQYF	TGCAGTGCTGACTCCTCCGACAGGGGGCACGAGCAGTACTTC
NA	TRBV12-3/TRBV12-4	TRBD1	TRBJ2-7	CASSWQGVSYEQYF	TGTGCCAGCAGTTGGCAGGGGGTATCCTACGAGCAGTACTTC
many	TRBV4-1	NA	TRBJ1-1	CASSQEGQSNTEAFF	TGCGCCAGCAGCCAAGAAGGGCAGAGCAACACTGAAGCTTTCTTT
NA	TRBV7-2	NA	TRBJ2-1	CASSSPGTYNEQFF	TGTGCCAGCAGCTCACCGGGAACATACAATGAGCAGTTCTTC
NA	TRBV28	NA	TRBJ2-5	CASPPDAVTLRETQYF	TGTGCCAGCCCCCCCGACGCCGTAACTTTACGAGAGACCCAGTACTTC
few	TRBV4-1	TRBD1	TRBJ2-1	CVSSQAGQGVDEQFF	TGCGTCAGCAGCCAAGCGGGACAGGGGGTGGATGAGCAGTTCTTC
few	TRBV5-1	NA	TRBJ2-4	CASSFEGAKNIQYF	TGCGCCAGCAGCTTCGAGGGCGCCAAAAACATTCAGTACTTC
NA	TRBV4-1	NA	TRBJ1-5	CASSQDRINQPQHF	TGCGCCAGCAGCCAAGATCGGATAAATCAGCCCCAGCATTTT
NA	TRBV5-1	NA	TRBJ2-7	CASSFQLAYEQYF	TGCGCCAGCAGCTTCCAGCTAGCCTACGAGCAGTACTTC
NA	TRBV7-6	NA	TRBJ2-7	CASSHGGGTGYEQYF	TGTGCCAGCAGCCATGGGGGTGGCACGGGCTACGAGCAGTACTTC
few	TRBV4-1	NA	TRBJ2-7	CASSQLPGTANYEQYF	TGCGCCAGCAGCCAACTCCCTGGGACTGCGAACTACGAGCAGTACTTC
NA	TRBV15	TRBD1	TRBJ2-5	CATSTSGQGVETQYF	TGTGCCACCAGCACCTCGGGACAGGGAGTAGAGACCCAGTACTTC
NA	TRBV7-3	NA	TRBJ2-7	CASSLVSTYNEQYF	TGTGCCAGCAGCTTAGTCTCTACCTACAATGAGCAGTACTTC
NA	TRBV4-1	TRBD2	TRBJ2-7	CASSHLSGRIYEQYF	TGCGCCAGCAGCCACCTTAGCGGGAGGATCTACGAGCAGTACTTC